This T cell receptor (beta chain) was identified during a study of T cell clones after liver transplantation. Across the whole study: Patients counted as tolerant after at least one year off all immunosuppression, enzymes not exceeding twice normal.

The assay was immunoSEQ multiplex PCR, and TCRdb's table has in-frame clones only and misses some. Among 20,000 to 25,000 clones listed, around 75% were seen once. Comments on this clone: Its specificity is not known.

Findings of the study overall: Conclusions were preliminary, with small, heterogeneous patient groups.

The sample in question was CD8+ T cells from blood, obtained around 54 months after liver transplant. The TCR sequence derives from a human patient who received a liver transplant. These T cells may partly come from the graft donor.

Here the CDR3 DNA reads TGTGCCAGCAGTCAATTATCGGGGCGGGGTTGGTACGAGCAGTACTTC. This sequence encodes CASSQLSGRGWYEQYF. The chain combines TRBV11-2 with TRBJ2-7; possibly TRBD2 for D (6 bases). V was shortened by 6 bases and J by 4 bases, with 22 bases between the two germline ends. The length of the CDR3 is 16 residues. Germline CDR1 and CDR2: SGHAT and FQNNGV.